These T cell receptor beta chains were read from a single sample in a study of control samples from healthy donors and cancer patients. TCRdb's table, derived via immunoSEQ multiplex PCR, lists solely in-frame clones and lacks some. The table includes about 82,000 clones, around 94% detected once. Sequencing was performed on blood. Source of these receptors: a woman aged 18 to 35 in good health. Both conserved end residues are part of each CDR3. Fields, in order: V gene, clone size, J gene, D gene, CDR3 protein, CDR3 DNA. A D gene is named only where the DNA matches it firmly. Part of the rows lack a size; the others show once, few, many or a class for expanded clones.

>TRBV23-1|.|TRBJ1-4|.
CASSQLKQGNATNEKLFF
TGCGCCAGCAGTCAATTAAAGCAAGGGAATGCAACTAATGAAAAACTGTTTTTT
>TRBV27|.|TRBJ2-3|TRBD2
CASSLYPQRGITDTQYF
TGTGCCAGCAGTTTATATCCCCAGCGGGGGATCACAGATACGCAGTATTTT
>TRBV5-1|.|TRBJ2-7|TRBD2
CASKVRGASYEQYF
TGCGCCAGCAAAGTGCGGGGGGCCAGCTACGAGCAGTACTTC
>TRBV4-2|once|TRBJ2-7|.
CASSREKGGGYEQYF
TGTGCCAGCAGCCGAGAGAAGGGGGGGGGCTACGAGCAGTACTTC
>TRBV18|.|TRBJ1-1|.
CASSSRQVGTEAFF
TGTGCCAGCTCATCGAGACAGGTCGGCACTGAAGCTTTCTTT
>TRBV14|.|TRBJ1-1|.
CASSPKKGVFTEAFF
TGTGCCAGCAGCCCTAAAAAAGGGGTGTTCACTGAAGCTTTCTTT
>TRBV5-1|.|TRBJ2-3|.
CASSFSRVSTDTQYF
TGCGCCAGCAGCTTTTCTCGGGTTAGCACAGATACGCAGTATTTT
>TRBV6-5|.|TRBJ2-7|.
CASRKDTSYEQYF
TGTGCCAGCAGGAAGGACACCTCCTACGAGCAGTACTTC
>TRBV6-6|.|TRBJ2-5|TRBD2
CASSYSAAGVETQYF
TGTGCCAGCAGTTACTCCGCGGCGGGGGTGGAGACCCAGTACTTC
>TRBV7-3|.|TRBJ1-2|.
CASSKGGTASNYGYTF
TGTGCCAGCAGCAAAGGGGGGACGGCCTCTAACTATGGCTACACCTTC
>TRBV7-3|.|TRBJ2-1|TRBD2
CASSPGRFTNEQFF
TGTGCCAGCAGCCCCGGGAGGTTTACCAATGAGCAGTTCTTC
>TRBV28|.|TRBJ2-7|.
CASSLPYNSDRRGYEQYF
TGTGCCAGCAGTTTACCATACAACTCGGACAGAAGGGGCTACGAGCAGTACTTC
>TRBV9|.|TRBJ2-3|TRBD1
CASSRQGNIPKLRDTQYF
TGTGCCAGCAGTCGACAGGGAAATATCCCGAAGCTGAGGGATACGCAGTATTTT
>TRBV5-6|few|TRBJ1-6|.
CASRHGQYYNSPLHF
TGTGCCAGCAGGCACGGACAGTACTATAATTCACCCCTCCACTTT
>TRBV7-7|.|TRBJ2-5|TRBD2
CASSLVLSGGSQETQYF
TGTGCTAGCAGCTTAGTATTGAGCGGGGGAAGCCAAGAGACCCAGTACTTC
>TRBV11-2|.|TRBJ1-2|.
CASSLSDGRYGYTF
TGTGCCAGCAGCTTATCGGATGGCCGCTATGGCTACACCTTC
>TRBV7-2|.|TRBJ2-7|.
CASSLFGITYEQYF
TGTGCCAGCAGCTTATTTGGGATCACCTACGAGCAGTACTTC
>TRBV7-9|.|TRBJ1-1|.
CASSLALTNTEAFF
TGTGCCAGCAGCTTAGCACTGACGAACACTGAAGCTTTCTTT
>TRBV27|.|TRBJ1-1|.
CASSLSRVGRTNTEAFF
TGTGCCAGCAGTTTATCGCGCGTCGGCAGAACGAACACTGAAGCTTTCTTT
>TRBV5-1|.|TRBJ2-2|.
CASSTNTGELFF
TGCGCCAGCAGCACCAACACCGGGGAGCTGTTTTTT
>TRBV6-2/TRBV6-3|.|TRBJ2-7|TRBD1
CASSYDAPGQGHEQYF
TGTGCCAGCAGTTACGATGCCCCGGGACAGGGCCACGAGCAGTACTTC
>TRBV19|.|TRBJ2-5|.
CASSIQDRQSTQYF
TGTGCCAGTAGCATACAGGACAGACAGAGTACCCAGTACTTC
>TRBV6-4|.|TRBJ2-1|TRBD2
CASGGEGLEQFF
TGTGCCAGCGGGGGGGAGGGCCTTGAGCAGTTCTTC
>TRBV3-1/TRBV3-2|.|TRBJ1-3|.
CASSQFRGGNTIYF
TGTGCCAGCAGCCAGTTCAGGGGAGGAAACACCATATATTTT
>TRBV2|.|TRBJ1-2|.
CASSVRDANYGYTF
TGTGCCAGCAGTGTACGGGACGCTAACTATGGCTACACCTTC
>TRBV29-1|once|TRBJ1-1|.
CSVYGGSNTEAFF
TGCAGCGTTTATGGGGGATCGAACACTGAAGCTTTCTTT
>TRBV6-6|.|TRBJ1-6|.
CASTLRTLSYNSPLHF
TGTGCCAGCACCCTGAGGACCCTCTCCTATAATTCACCCCTCCACTTT
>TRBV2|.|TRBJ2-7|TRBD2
CASSGASGNSYEQYF
TGTGCCAGCAGTGGCGCTAGCGGGAACTCCTACGAGCAGTACTTC
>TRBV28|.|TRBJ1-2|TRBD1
CASSSTGGINYGYTF
TGTGCCAGCAGTTCGACAGGGGGGATTAACTATGGCTACACCTTC
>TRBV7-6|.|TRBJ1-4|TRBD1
CASRGTGNYGKLFF
TGTGCCAGCAGAGGGACAGGGAATTACGGAAAACTGTTTTTT
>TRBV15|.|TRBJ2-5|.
CATSSGLLGTETQYF
TGTGCCACCAGCAGTGGACTGTTGGGTACGGAGACCCAGTACTTC
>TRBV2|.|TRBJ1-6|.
CASRAGRLGNSPLHF
TGTGCCAGCAGGGCAGGACGACTGGGTAATTCACCCCTCCACTTT
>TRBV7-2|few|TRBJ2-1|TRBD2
CASSLNGGGAAEQFF
TGTGCCAGCAGCTTAAATGGCGGGGGGGCCGCTGAGCAGTTCTTC
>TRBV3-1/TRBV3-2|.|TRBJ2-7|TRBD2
CASSRGLAGYEQYF
TGTGCCAGCAGCCGCGGACTAGCTGGGTACGAGCAGTACTTC
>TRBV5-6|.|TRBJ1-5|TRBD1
CASSKWTGRFYQPQHF
TGTGCCAGCAGCAAATGGACAGGAAGATTCTATCAGCCCCAGCATTTT
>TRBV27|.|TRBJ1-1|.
CASSLLTANTEAFF
TGTGCCAGCAGTTTGCTGACAGCGAACACTGAAGCTTTCTTT
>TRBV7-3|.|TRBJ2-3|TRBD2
CASSLGTSGEGDTQYF
TGTGCCAGCAGCCTGGGGACTAGCGGAGAAGGGGATACGCAGTATTTT
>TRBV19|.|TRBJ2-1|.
CASSISGNNEQFF
TGTGCCAGTAGTATATCTGGGAACAATGAGCAGTTCTTC
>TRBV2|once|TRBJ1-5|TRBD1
CASRAGTASNQPQHF
TGTGCCAGCAGGGCCGGGACAGCTAGCAATCAGCCCCAGCATTTT
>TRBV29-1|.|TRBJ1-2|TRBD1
CSVDGGQDTRYTF
TGCAGCGTTGACGGGGGACAGGATACACGCTACACCTTC
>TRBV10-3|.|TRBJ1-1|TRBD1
CAISRTGMNTEAFF
TGTGCCATCAGCCGGACAGGGATGAACACTGAAGCTTTCTTT
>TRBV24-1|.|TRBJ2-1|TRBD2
CATSDSGLAFYNEQFF
TGTGCCACCAGTGATTCGGGACTAGCCTTTTACAATGAGCAGTTCTTC
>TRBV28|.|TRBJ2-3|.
CASSLRSDFTDTQYF
TGTGCCAGCAGTTTACGGTCGGATTTCACAGATACGCAGTATTTT
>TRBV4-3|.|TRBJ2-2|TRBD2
CASSQDWTSLGELFF
TGCGCCAGCAGCCAAGATTGGACTAGCCTCGGGGAGCTGTTTTTT
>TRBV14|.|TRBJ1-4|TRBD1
CASSQVPRRQGKNINEKLFF
TGTGCCAGCAGCCAAGTCCCCCGCCGACAGGGAAAGAACATTAATGAAAAACTGTTTTTT
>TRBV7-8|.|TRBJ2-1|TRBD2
CASSLREGRDEQFF
TGTGCCAGCAGCTTACGGGAGGGCCGGGATGAGCAGTTCTTC
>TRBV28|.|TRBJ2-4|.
CASRNGGAGIQYF
TGTGCCAGCAGAAACGGGGGAGCGGGCATTCAGTACTTC
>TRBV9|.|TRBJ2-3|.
CASSVRQAGRTDTQYF
TGTGCCAGCAGCGTACGTCAAGCCGGGCGTACAGATACGCAGTATTTT
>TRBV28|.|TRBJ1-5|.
CASSLYRDQPQHF
TGTGCCAGCAGTTTATACAGGGACCAGCCCCAGCATTTT
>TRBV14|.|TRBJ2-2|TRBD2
CASSLILAGIGELFF
TGTGCCAGCAGCCTAATCCTAGCGGGCATCGGGGAGCTGTTTTTT
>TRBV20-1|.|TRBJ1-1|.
CSASAVGAVNTEAFF
TGCAGTGCTAGTGCCGTCGGGGCGGTAAACACTGAAGCTTTCTTT
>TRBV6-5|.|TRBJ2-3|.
CASSYTGPSTDTQYF
TGTGCCAGCAGTTACACAGGGCCTAGCACAGATACGCAGTATTTT
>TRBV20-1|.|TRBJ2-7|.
CSASSRGYYEQYF
TGCAGTGCTAGTAGCAGGGGATACTACGAGCAGTACTTC
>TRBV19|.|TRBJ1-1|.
CASSISPENTEAFF
TGTGCCAGTAGTATTTCCCCCGAGAACACTGAAGCTTTCTTT
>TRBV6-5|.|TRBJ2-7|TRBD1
CASTGQGNEQYF
TGTGCCAGCACCGGACAGGGCAACGAGCAGTACTTC
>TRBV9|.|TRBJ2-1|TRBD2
CASSVGAGGYNEQFF
TGTGCCAGCAGCGTGGGGGCGGGGGGCTACAATGAGCAGTTCTTC
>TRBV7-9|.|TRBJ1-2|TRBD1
CASSTTGGVYGYTF
TGTGCCAGCAGCACGACAGGGGGCGTCTATGGCTACACCTTC
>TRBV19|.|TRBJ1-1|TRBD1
CASSTGTGNEAFF
TGTGCCAGTAGTACGGGGACAGGGAACGAAGCTTTCTTT